This T cell receptor (beta chain) was found in a study of cytomegalovirus exposure and HLA in healthy donors. The length of the CDR3 is 15 residues. The V gene end was trimmed by 3 bases and the J gene end by 5 bases; junction bases not matched to a gene: 9. Germline lookup yields CDR1 SGHTA and CDR2 FQGNSA. Study-level results: The authors enumerated over 150 TCR beta chains as linked to cytomegalovirus. Later examination showed HLA-associated TCR beta chains had greater clonal expansion than equally common others. Across donors, most TCRs were seen rarely, yet some public ones were widespread.

As for this clone: Its antigen is still unknown.

A multiplex PCR was run with 60 Vbeta primers and 13 Jbeta primers. Method: immunoSEQ multiplex PCR; TCRdb's copy keeps in-frame clones and lacks some. The top ten clones hold 1.4% of a sample with around 170,000 clones, 65% to 85% of them seen once. Specimen: PBMCs. V is TRBV7-2 and J is TRBJ2-5; 7 bases agree with TRBD1. The sequence was obtained from a girl aged 10 to 17 in good health and CMV-seropositive. The CDR3 nucleotides read TGTGCCAGCAGCTTTAAACAGGGGAAGTGGGAGACCCAGTACTTC. This gives the protein CASSFKQGKWETQYF. Full variable domain (missing parts from reference TRBV7-2 and TRBJ2-5): GAGVSQSPSNKVTEKGKDVELRCDPISGHTALYWYRQSLGQGLEFLIYFQGNSAPDKSGLPSDRFSAERTGGSVSTLTIQRTQQEDSAVYLCASSFKQGKWETQYFGPGTRLLVL.